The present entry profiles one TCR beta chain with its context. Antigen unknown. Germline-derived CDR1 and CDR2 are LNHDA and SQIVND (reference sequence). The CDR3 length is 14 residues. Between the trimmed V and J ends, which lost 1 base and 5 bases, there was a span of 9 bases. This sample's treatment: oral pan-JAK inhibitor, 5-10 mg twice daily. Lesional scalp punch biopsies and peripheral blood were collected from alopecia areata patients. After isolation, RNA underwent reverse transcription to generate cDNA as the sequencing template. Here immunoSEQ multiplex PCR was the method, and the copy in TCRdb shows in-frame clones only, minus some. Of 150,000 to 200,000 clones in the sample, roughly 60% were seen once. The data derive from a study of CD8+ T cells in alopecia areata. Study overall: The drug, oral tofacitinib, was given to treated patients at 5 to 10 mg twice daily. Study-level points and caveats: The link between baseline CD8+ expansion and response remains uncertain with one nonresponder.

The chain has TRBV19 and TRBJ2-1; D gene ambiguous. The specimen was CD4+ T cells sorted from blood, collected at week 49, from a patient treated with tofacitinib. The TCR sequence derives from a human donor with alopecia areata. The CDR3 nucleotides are TGTGCCAGTAGTATAGGTCAGCAAAACAATGAGCAGTTCTTC. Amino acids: CASSIGQQNNEQFF.